These T cell receptor beta chains were read from a single sample in a study of glioma-infiltrating T cells after dendritic cell vaccination. Using immunoSEQ multiplex PCR, the repertoire was profiled, and TCRdb retains in-frame clones only, with some absent. The repertoire has 85,000 to 100,000 clones, 75% to 90% of them found once; the top ten carry around 9.3%. The material was blood, obtained after dendritic cell vaccination. These TCRs come from a human donor with glioblastoma. CDR3s leave out the opening cysteine and the closing phenylalanine or tryptophan. Expanded clones get a size class; other rows say once, few or many, or leave the size out.

abundance	v_gene	j_gene	CDR3aa
NA	TRBV5-6	TRBJ1-1	ASSLWGTGKNTEAF
NA	TRBV5-1	TRBJ2-3	ASSLAAGNSLDTQY
NA	TRBV12-5	TRBJ2-7	ASKDNSYEQY
NA	TRBV13	TRBJ2-1	ASSLRDSPDNEQF
NA	TRBV5-6	TRBJ1-6	ASSLTSRNSPLH
once	TRBV6-4	TRBJ2-1	ASSTSGSNEQF
NA	TRBV5-1	TRBJ1-4	ASSFSIQGSGEKLF
once	TRBV7-3	TRBJ2-1	ASSFGTGSDEQF
NA	TRBV15	TRBJ2-7	ATSRERDSYEQY
NA	TRBV4-3	TRBJ2-7	ASSQDRGYYEQY
NA	TRBV28	TRBJ1-3	ASSPWDRGSPEIAIY
once	TRBV7-2	TRBJ2-7	VSSLGPGQGLKSYEQY
NA	TRBV18	TRBJ1-2	ASSPKAGQGGYT
NA	TRBV5-5	TRBJ2-3	ASSGGHRTDTQY
NA	TRBV6-1	TRBJ2-2	ASSEWAGAGELF
NA	TRBV7-9	TRBJ1-2	ASSFPFAGYYGYT